Listed here are 21 T cell receptor beta chains from one sample, sequenced in a study of blood T cell repertoires in COVID-19. Profiled with immunoSEQ multiplex PCR; TCRdb holds only in-frame clones, not every one. The sample lists over 200,000 clones; 70% to 90% were seen once. Sequencing was done on a sample of PBMCs or T cells enriched from blood (not recorded which). The receptors were gathered from a man aged 18 to 29 who had recovered from COVID-19.

The chain links TRBV24-1 to TRBJ1-2; no clear D gene. V gave up 5 bases and J gave up 4 bases, with 7 bases separating them. The CDR3 is made up of 12 amino acids. The germline gives CDR1 KGHDR, CDR2 SFDVKD. CDR3 region: CATSGGSYGYTF. For the CDR3, the DNA is TGTGCCACCAGTGGCGGGAGCTATGGCTACACCTTC.

Turning to this clone: At the DNA level, this CDR3 is encoded by other sequences in the same sample as well. The chain combines TRBV18 with TRBJ2-1, with 8 bases matching TRBD2. The CDR3 is made up of 14 amino acids. Germline CDR1 and CDR2: KGHSH and LQKENI. V trimming: 2 bases; J trimming: 4 bases; junction bases outside the gene matches: 1. CDR3 sequence: CASSPAGGYNEQFF. CDR3 bases: TGTGCCAGCTCACCAGCGGGGGGTTACAATGAGCAGTTCTTC.

The rearrangement links TRBV18 to TRBJ1-4, with a tentative D call TRBD1 (5 bases). V was shortened by 2 bases and J by 8 bases, with 9 bases between the two germline ends. The CDR3 has 13 residues. The germline CDR1 and CDR2 sequences are KGHSH and LQKENI. The DNA of the CDR3 is TGTGCCAGCTCACCAAGAAGGGGAGAAAAACTGTTTTTT. Protein: CASSPRRGEKLFF.

The chain carries TRBV21-1 and TRBJ1-4; the listed D gene, TRBD1, was not tested against the DNA. TRBV21-1 is a pseudogene. The CDR3 covers 17 residues. The CDR3 region is CASSTSNRVLTREKLFF. The CDR3 nucleotides are TGTGCCAGCAGCACGTCTAACAGGGTTTTGACCAGGGAAAAACTGTTTTTT.

This clone was seen only once. The J gene is TRBJ2-5, the V gene TRBV4-2; 15 bases fit TRBD2. From germline, CDR1 is LGHNA and CDR2 YNFKEQ. Trimming at V came to 4 bases and at J to 1 base, leaving 16 bases not matched to a gene. The CDR3 runs to 21 residues. CDR3 residues: CASSLRVGTGTSGRSQETQYF. The CDR3, as DNA: TGTGCCAGCAGCCTCCGGGTGGGGACCGGGACTAGCGGGAGGTCCCAAGAGACCCAGTACTTC.

On this clone itself: The same CDR3 arises from other DNA sequences in this sample as well. This chain links TRBV19 with TRBJ2-7; no reliable D call. The CDR3 runs 13 residues. Trimming took off 1 base at V and 2 bases at J, with 6 bases between the two ends. Germline-derived CDR1 and CDR2 are LNHDA and SQIVND (reference sequence). The CDR3 DNA reads TGTGCCAGTAGTATAGGGCAGGCCTACGAGCAGTACTTC. Translating it yields CASSIGQAYEQYF.

This clone was recorded only once. J is TRBJ2-1 and V is TRBV29-1, with 9 nucleotides matching TRBD2. The germline CDR1 and CDR2 sequences are SQVTM and ANQGSEA. The length of the CDR3 is 13 residues. The CDR3 region is CTGRASGVYEQFF. As DNA, the CDR3 is TGCACCGGCAGAGCTAGCGGGGTGTATGAGCAGTTCTTC.

The sample holds a few counts of this clone. This chain joins TRBV11-3 and TRBJ2-3; no clear D gene. V was shortened by 5 bases and J by 1 base, with 13 bases between the two germline ends. The CDR3 length is 15 residues. Germline CDR1 is SGHNT and CDR2 is YENEEA. As DNA, the CDR3 is TGTGCCAGCAGCCCAGTCGAGGCTCGCACAGATACGCAGTATTTT. Its translation is CASSPVEARTDTQYF.

The chain uses TRBV7-9 and TRBJ2-2; D perhaps matches TRBD2 (6 bases). The CDR3 contains 16 residues. Germline CDR1 is SEHNR and CDR2 is FQNEAQ (reference sequence). V lost 5 bases, J lost 0 bases, and 13 bases lay in between. The CDR3 DNA is TGTGCCAGCAGCCTACCGGGGGTCGCGAACACCGGGGAGCTGTTTTTT. Protein: CASSLPGVANTGELFF.

This chain uses TRBV5-4 with TRBJ1-1; a possible D gene is TRBD1 (5 bases). The CDR3 is 15 amino acids. Trimming removed 5 bases from V and 0 bases from J, with 14 bases in between. Germline V lookup: CDR1 SGHNT, CDR2 YYREEE (reference sequence). CDR3 sequence: CASRPRDRLNTEAFF. In DNA, the CDR3 is TGTGCCAGCAGACCGCGGGACCGACTGAACACTGAAGCTTTCTTT.

CDR3 nucleotide sequence: TGTGCCAGCAGCTTAACCACCGCCGGGTTGCGGGACGGGCAGTTCTTC. As protein: CASSLTTAGLRDGQFF. The chain carries TRBV11-2 and TRBJ2-1, with a possible D match to TRBD2 (6 bases). CDR1 SGHAT and CDR2 FQNNGV come from the germline V gene. Trimming removed 2 bases at V and 12 bases at J, with 23 bases between. This CDR3 is 16 amino acids long.

The chain couples TRBV7-3 to TRBJ2-1, with 12 bases aligning to TRBD2. This CDR3 is built from 15 residues. The ends lost 5 bases at V and 7 bases at J; junction bases unmatched: 6. Germline V gene lookup returns CDR1 SGHTA and CDR2 FQGTGA. CDR3 DNA: TGTGCCAGCAGCGTGACTAGCGGGAGCCTTAATGAGCAGTTCTTC. Encoded protein: CASSVTSGSLNEQFF.

The chain links TRBV19 to TRBJ1-1; no firm D call. Between the trimmed V and J ends, which lost 5 bases and 4 bases, there was a span of 20 bases. Germline CDR1 and CDR2: LNHDA and SQIVND (reference sequence). The CDR3 runs to 16 residues. The CDR3 reads CASSAAGLLVGTEAFF. The CDR3 coding sequence is TGTGCCAGTAGTGCCGCTGGGCTCCTGGTGGGCACTGAAGCTTTCTTT.

This rearrangement joins TRBV9 to TRBJ2-5; the match to TRBD1 covers 7 bases. Germline values: CDR1 SGDLS, CDR2 YYNGEE. V was clipped by 2 bases and J by 5 bases; unmatched bases: 18. This CDR3 contains 18 residues. Here the CDR3 DNA reads TGTGCCAGCAGCGTTGGGACAGTTCGGTTTAAGCGTCAGGAGACCCAGTACTTC. It encodes CASSVGTVRFKRQETQYF. Based on the CDR3 plus reference TRBV9 and TRBJ2-5, the full variable domain is DSGVTQTPKHLITATGQRVTLRCSPRSGDLSVYWYQQSLDQGLQFLIQYYNGEERAKGNILERFSAQQFPDLHSELNLSSLELGDSALYFCASSVGTVRFKRQETQYFGPGTRLLVL.

The chain has TRBV29-1 and TRBJ2-7; 7 nucleotides line up with TRBD1. Unmatched junction bases numbered 3, after V lost 1 base and J lost 0 bases. CDR3 length: 14 residues. CDR1 is SQVTM, CDR2 ANQGSEA, per germline. The CDR3 spells CSVEVGDSSYEQYF. In DNA form, the CDR3 reads TGCAGCGTTGAAGTTGGGGACAGCTCCTACGAGCAGTACTTC.

The chain has TRBV10-1 and TRBJ2-1; D might be TRBD1 (5 bases). This CDR3 is built from 17 residues. Per the germline V gene, CDR1 is WNHNN and CDR2 is SYGVQD (reference sequence). V lost 0 bases to trimming and J lost 2 bases, with 14 bases between them. CDR3 DNA: TGCGCCAGCAGTGAGTCAGGGGCTATCATGGCCTACAATGAGCAGTTCTTC. Translating gives CASSESGAIMAYNEQFF.

The chain joins TRBV2 to TRBJ2-1, with 8 bases aligning to TRBD2. V trimming: 8 bases; J trimming: 7 bases; junction bases outside the gene matches: 7. The CDR3 sequence is 13 residues long. The germline V gene has CDR1 SNHLY and CDR2 FYNNEI. The CDR3 DNA reads TGTGCCAGCGGGGCGGGACTAGTAAATGAGCAGTTCTTC. Its protein product is CASGAGLVNEQFF. The full variable domain, in which reference TRBV2 and TRBJ2-1 provide the parts outside the CDR3, is EPEVTQTPSHQVTQMGQEVILRCVPISNHLYFYWYRQILGQKVEFLVSFYNNEISEKSEIFDDQFSVERPDGSNFTLKIRSTKLEDSAMYFCASGAGLVNEQFFGPGTRLTVL.

The CDR3 DNA follows: TGTGCCACCCGGACAGGGGGCATCAATCAGCCCCAGCATTTT. Amino acid sequence: CATRTGGINQPQHF. This chain connects TRBV27 to TRBJ1-5, with 11 bases that match TRBD1. This CDR3 comprises 14 residues. Per germline, CDR1 MNHEY and CDR2 SMNVEV (reference sequence). J was trimmed by 3 bases and V by 10 bases; bases with no gene match: 5.

This chain links TRBV2 with TRBJ2-7; 9 bases map to TRBD1. Germline V gives CDR1 SNHLY, CDR2 FYNNEI. The CDR3 consists of 13 residues. With 6 bases clipped from V and 4 bases from J, the junction kept 4 bases outside the gene matches. CDR3 sequence reads: CASSHGQGYEQYF. The CDR3 nucleotides are TGTGCCAGCAGCCACGGACAGGGGTACGAGCAGTACTTC. Full variable domain (outside the CDR3, taken from reference TRBV2 and TRBJ2-7): EPEVTQTPSHQVTQMGQEVILRCVPISNHLYFYWYRQILGQKVEFLVSFYNNEISEKSEIFDDQFSVERPDGSNFTLKIRSTKLEDSAMYFCASSHGQGYEQYFGPGTRLTVT.

This chain joins TRBV20-1 and TRBJ1-5, with D possibly being TRBD1 (5 bases). The CDR3 is 17 amino acids. CDR1 and CDR2 from the germline V gene are DFQATT and SNEGSKA (reference sequence). Between the trimmed V and J ends, which lost 3 bases and 3 bases, there was a span of 21 bases. The CDR3 coding sequence is TGCAGTGCTAGTGGCCGCGCGGGGGATTATTACAATCAGCCCCAGCATTTT. Encoded protein: CSASGRAGDYYNQPQHF.

This rearrangement joins TRBV2 to TRBJ1-4; no definite D call. Trimming took off 5 bases at V and 3 bases at J, with 13 bases between the two ends. The germline V gene encodes CDR1 SNHLY and CDR2 FYNNEI. The CDR3 consists of 15 residues. CDR3 bases: TGTGCCAGCAGTCGTCAGGAGCGGGCTAATGAAAAACTGTTTTTT. Translating gives CASSRQERANEKLFF.